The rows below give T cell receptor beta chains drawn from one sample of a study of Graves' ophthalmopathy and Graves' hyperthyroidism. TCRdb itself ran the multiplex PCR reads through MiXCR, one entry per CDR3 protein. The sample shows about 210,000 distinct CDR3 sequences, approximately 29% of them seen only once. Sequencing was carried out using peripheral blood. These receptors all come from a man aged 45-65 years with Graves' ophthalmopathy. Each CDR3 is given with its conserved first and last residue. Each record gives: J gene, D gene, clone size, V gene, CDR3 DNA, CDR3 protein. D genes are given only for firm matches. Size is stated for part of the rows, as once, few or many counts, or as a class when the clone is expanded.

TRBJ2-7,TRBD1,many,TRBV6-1,TGTGCCAGCAGGCCAGGGGGCGGGAACTACTACGAGCAGTACTTC,CASRPGGGNYYEQYF
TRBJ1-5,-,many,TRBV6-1,TGTGCCAGCACTGAAATAGGGGGATTTAATCAGCCCCAGCATTTT,CASTEIGGFNQPQHF
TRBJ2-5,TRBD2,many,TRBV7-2,TGTGCCAGCAGCTTAAAGAGCGGGAGTGGGGGAGAGACCCAGTACTTC,CASSLKSGSGGETQYF
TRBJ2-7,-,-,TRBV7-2,TGTGCCAGCAGCGCTCGGACGGAGTCCTACGAGCAGTACTTC,CASSARTESYEQYF
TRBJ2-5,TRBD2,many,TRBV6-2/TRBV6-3,TGTGCCAGCACCTTTGGCGGGGGGGGAGAGACCCAGTACTTC,CASTFGGGGETQYF
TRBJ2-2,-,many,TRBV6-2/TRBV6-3,TGTGCCAGCAGTTACTTGGAGGGAACCGGGGAGCTGTTTTTT,CASSYLEGTGELFF
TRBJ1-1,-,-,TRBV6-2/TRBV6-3,TGTGCCAGCAGTTACCTCGGCACCAGGACCACTGAAGCTTTCTTT,CASSYLGTRTTEAFF
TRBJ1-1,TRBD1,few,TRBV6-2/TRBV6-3,TGTGCCAGCAGTCCCCACAGGGGGAACGCTGAAGCTTTCTTT,CASSPHRGNAEAFF
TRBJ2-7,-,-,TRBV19,TGTGCCAGTAGATCGCGAGCGGAGCATTACGAGCAGTACTTC,CASRSRAEHYEQYF
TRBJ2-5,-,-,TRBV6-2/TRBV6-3,TGTGCCAGCAGTTACCCCTTCGGGAACAGACAACAAGAGACCCAGTACTTC,CASSYPFGNRQQETQYF
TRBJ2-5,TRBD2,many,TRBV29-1,TGCAGCGTGGGGGGCGGGGGGTTCGAGACCCAGTACTTC,CSVGGGGFETQYF
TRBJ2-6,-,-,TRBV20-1,TGCAGTGCTACCACGGGAGCTGGGGCCAACGTCCTGACTTTC,CSATTGAGANVLTF
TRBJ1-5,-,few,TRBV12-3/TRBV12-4,TGTGCCAGCAGTCTCGGGAATACGGCTAATCAGCCCCAGCATTTT,CASSLGNTANQPQHF
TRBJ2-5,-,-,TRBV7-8,TGTGCCAGCAGCTTCAATATTCAAGAGACCCAGTACTTC,CASSFNIQETQYF
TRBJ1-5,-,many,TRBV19,TGTGCCAGTAGCCCGGTGGGACATAGTCAGCAGCCCCAGCATTTT,CASSPVGHSQQPQHF
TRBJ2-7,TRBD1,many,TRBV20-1,TGCAGTGCTAGAGAATTGACAGGGGGCTTTGCGGAGCAGTACTTC,CSARELTGGFAEQYF
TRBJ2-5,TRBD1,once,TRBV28,TGTGCCAGCAGTAAGAACCGGGACAGGGGTGGTGGAGAGACCCAGTACTTC,CASSKNRDRGGGETQYF
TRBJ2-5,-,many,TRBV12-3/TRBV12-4,TGTGCCAGCAGTTTAGCCCGTAGTGCCACCCAGTACTTC,CASSLARSATQYF
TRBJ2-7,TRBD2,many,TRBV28,TGTGCCAGCAGTCTGCCGGGGAGGGCCTACGAGCAGTACTTC,CASSLPGRAYEQYF
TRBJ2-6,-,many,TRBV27,TGTGCCAGCAGTATCAGGGACTCTGGGGCCAACGTCCTGACTTTC,CASSIRDSGANVLTF
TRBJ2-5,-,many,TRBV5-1,TGCGCCAGCAGTGTGGAGGGAGGAGAGACCCAGTACTTC,CASSVEGGETQYF
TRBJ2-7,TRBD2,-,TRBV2,TGTGCCAGCAGTGTGGGACTAGCGGGACCTCAGGGCGAGCAGTACTTC,CASSVGLAGPQGEQYF
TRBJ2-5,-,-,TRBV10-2,TGCGCCAGCAGTGAGTCCGATAGGCGAGTAGAGACCCAGTACTTC,CASSESDRRVETQYF
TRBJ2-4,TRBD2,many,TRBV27,TGTGCCAGCAGTCCGGGACTAGCGGGAGTAAACATTCAGTACTTC,CASSPGLAGVNIQYF
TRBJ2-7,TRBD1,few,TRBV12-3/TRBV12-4,TGTGCCAGCAAACAAATTACAGGGGGCTACGAGCAGTACTTC,CASKQITGGYEQYF
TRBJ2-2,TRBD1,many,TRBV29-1,TGCAGCGCGTGGCAGGGGGCGGCGGGCACCGGGGAGCTGTTTTTT,CSAWQGAAGTGELFF
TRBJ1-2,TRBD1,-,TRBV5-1,TGCGCCAGCAGCTTGGGCCCCCGGGACAGGGTCTATGGCTACACCTTC,CASSLGPRDRVYGYTF
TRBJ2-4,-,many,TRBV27,TGTGCCAGCAGTTTATCCATTATAGCCAAAAACATTCAGTACTTC,CASSLSIIAKNIQYF
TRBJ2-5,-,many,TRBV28,TGTGCCAGCAGTCCACGACAAATTATGACCCCCGAGACCCAGTACTTC,CASSPRQIMTPETQYF